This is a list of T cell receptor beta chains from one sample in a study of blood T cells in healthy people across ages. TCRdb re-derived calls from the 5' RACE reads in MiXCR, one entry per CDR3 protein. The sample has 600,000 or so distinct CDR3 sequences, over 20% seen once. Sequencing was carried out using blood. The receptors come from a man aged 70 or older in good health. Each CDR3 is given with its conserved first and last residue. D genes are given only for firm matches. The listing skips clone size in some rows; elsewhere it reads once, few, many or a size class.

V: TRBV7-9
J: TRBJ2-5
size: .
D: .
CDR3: CASLGRSGETQYF
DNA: TGTGCCAGCCTCGGACGGAGTGGGGAGACCCAGTACTTC

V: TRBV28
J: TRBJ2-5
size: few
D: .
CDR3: CASSQTVQETQYF
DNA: TGTGCCAGCAGCCAGACAGTACAAGAGACCCAGTACTTC

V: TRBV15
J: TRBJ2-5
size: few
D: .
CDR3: CATSRDVDQEQYF
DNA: TGTGCCACCAGCAGAGATGTGGACCAAGAGCAGTACTTC

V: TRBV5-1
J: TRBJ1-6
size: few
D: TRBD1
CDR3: CASSQRQGENSPLHF
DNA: TGCGCCAGCAGCCAAAGACAGGGAGAGAATTCACCCCTCCACTTT

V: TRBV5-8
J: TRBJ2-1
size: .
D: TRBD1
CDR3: CASSLVRGLYNEQFF
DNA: TGTGCCAGCAGCTTGGTTAGGGGGCTCTACAATGAGCAGTTCTTC

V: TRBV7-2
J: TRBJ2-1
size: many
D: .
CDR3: CASSLAGFSYNEQFF
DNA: TGTGCCAGCAGCTTAGCAGGGTTCTCCTACAATGAGCAGTTCTTC

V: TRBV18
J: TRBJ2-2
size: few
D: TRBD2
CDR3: CASSPPGTSANTGELFF
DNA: TGTGCCAGCTCACCACCTGGGACTAGCGCAAACACCGGGGAGCTGTTTTTT

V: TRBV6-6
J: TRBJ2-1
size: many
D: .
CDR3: CASSLRDSGEQFF
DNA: TGTGCCAGCAGCCTTCGCGATTCGGGTGAGCAGTTCTTC

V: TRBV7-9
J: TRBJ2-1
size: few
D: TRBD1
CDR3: CASSFGQGIYNEQFF
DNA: TGTGCCAGCAGTTTTGGACAGGGCATTTACAATGAGCAGTTCTTC

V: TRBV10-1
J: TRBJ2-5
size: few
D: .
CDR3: CASSDTTRQALETQYF
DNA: TGCGCCAGCAGTGACACCACGAGACAGGCATTAGAGACCCAGTACTTC

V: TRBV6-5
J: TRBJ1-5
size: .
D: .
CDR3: CASTPVAGNQPQHF
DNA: TGTGCCAGCACCCCAGTAGCTGGCAATCAGCCCCAGCATTTT

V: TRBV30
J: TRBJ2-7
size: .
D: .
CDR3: CAWSLSQGNYEQYF
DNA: TGTGCCTGGAGCCTTAGTCAGGGTAACTACGAGCAGTACTTC

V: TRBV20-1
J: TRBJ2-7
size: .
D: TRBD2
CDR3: CSAGLPTSGKYEQHF
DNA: TGCAGTGCCGGTCTTCCGACTAGCGGGAAATACGAGCAGCACTTC

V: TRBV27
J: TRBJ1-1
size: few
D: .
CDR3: CASSSSGLGNTEAFF
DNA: TGTGCCAGCAGTTCGTCAGGGTTGGGAAACACTGAAGCTTTCTTT

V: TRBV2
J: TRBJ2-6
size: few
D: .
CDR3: CASSALTQSGANVLTF
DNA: TGTGCCAGCAGTGCCCTGACACAGTCTGGGGCCAACGTCCTGACTTTC

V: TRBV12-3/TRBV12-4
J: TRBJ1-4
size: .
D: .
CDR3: CASSLVGGSGEKLFF
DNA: TGTGCCAGCAGTTTAGTGGGGGGTTCGGGTGAAAAACTGTTTTTT

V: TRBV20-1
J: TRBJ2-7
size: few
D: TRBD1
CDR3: CSARAGTDPYEQYF
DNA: TGCAGTGCTAGAGCCGGGACAGACCCCTACGAGCAGTACTTC

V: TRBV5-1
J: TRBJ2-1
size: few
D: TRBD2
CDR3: CASSLDRTSVYNEQFF
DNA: TGCGCCAGCAGCTTGGATAGGACTAGCGTCTACAATGAGCAGTTCTTC

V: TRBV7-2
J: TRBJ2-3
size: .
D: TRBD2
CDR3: CASSRLAGQWDTQYF
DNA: TGTGCCAGCAGCCGACTAGCCGGTCAATGGGATACGCAGTATTTT

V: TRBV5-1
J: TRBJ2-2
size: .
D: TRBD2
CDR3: CASSLMAGVENTGELFF
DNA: TGCGCCAGCAGCTTGATGGCGGGAGTTGAGAACACCGGGGAGCTGTTTTTT

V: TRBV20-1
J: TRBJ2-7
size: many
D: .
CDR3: CSTRPQRGSYEQYF
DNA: TGCAGTACCCGACCCCAAAGGGGCTCCTACGAGCAGTACTTC

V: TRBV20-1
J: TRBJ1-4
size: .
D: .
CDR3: CSARDGGGTNEKLFF
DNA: TGCAGTGCTAGAGATGGGGGAGGGACTAATGAAAAACTGTTTTTT

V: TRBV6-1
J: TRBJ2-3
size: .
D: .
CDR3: CASRNRVGTDTQYF
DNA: TGTGCCAGCAGGAACAGGGTAGGCACAGATACGCAGTATTTT

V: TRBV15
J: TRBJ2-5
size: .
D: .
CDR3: CATSREEDQETQYF
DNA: TGTGCCACCAGCAGAGAAGAAGACCAAGAGACCCAGTACTTC

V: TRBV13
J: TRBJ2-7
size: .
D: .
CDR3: CASSLALVGDYEQYF
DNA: TGTGCCAGCAGCTTAGCTTTGGTCGGGGACTACGAGCAGTACTTC

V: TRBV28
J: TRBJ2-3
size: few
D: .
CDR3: CASSFRGSDTQYF
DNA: TGTGCCAGCAGTTTTAGGGGGTCAGATACGCAGTATTTT

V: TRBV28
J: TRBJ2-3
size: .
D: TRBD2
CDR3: CASSPLGLAGGPGPDTQYF
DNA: TGTGCCAGCAGCCCCCTGGGACTAGCGGGAGGGCCCGGGCCAGATACGCAGTATTTT

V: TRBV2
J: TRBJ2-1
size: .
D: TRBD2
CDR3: CASSDPGLAGGPSSYNEQFF
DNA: TGTGCCAGCAGTGACCCCGGACTAGCGGGAGGACCTAGCTCCTACAATGAGCAGTTCTTC

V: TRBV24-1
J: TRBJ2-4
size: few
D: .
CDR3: CATSDPRDGDVNIQYF
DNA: TGTGCCACCAGTGATCCCAGGGATGGGGATGTAAACATTCAGTACTTC

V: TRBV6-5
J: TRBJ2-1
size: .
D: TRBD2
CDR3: CASSYSRSGNNEQFF
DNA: TGTGCCAGCAGTTACTCGAGGAGCGGGAACAATGAGCAGTTCTTC

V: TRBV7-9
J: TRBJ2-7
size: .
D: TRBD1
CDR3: CASSPGRTGEQYF
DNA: TGTGCCAGCAGCCCCGGCAGGACAGGCGAGCAGTACTTC

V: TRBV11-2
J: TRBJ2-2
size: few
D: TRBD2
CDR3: CASSLVPGLAGENTGELFF
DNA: TGTGCCAGCAGCTTAGTTCCTGGACTAGCGGGAGAGAACACCGGGGAGCTGTTTTTT

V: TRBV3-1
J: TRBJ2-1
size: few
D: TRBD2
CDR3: CASSQGGLAESKYF
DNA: TGTGCCAGCAGCCAAGGGGGTCTAGCGGAGTCCAAGTACTTC

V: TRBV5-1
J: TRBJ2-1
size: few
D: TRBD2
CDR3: CASSFIAGDGEQFF
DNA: TGCGCCAGCAGCTTCATAGCGGGAGATGGTGAGCAGTTCTTC

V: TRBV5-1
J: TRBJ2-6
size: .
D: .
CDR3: CASSLAPTTGENSGANVLTF
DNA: TGCGCCAGCAGCTTGGCCCCTACCACAGGAGAGAACTCTGGGGCCAACGTCCTGACTTTC

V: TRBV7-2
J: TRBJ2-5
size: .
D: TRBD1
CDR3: CASSFPGQGWETQYF
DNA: TGTGCCAGCAGTTTTCCGGGACAGGGTTGGGAGACCCAGTACTTC

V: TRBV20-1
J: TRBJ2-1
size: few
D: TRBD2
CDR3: CSAPGLAGEPPYNEQFF
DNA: TGCAGTGCCCCGGGACTAGCGGGAGAGCCCCCCTACAATGAGCAGTTCTTC

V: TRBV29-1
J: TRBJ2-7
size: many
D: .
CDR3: CSVRGSYEQYF
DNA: TGCAGCGTCCGGGGGTCCTACGAGCAGTACTTC

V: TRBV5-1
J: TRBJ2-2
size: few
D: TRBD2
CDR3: CASSLASGGPGELFF
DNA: TGCGCCAGCAGCTTGGCTTCGGGAGGGCCCGGGGAGCTGTTTTTT

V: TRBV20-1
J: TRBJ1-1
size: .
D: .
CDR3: CSAPDGGRGTEAFF
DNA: TGCAGTGCTCCAGACGGGGGAAGGGGCACTGAAGCTTTCTTT

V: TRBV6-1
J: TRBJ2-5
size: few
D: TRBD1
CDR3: CASSEKGTAQETQYF
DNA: TGTGCCAGCAGTGAAAAAGGGACAGCTCAAGAGACCCAGTACTTC

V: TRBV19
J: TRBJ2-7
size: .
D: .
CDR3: CASSMRGSGAAYEQYF
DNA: TGTGCCAGTAGTATGAGAGGGTCAGGGGCCGCCTACGAGCAGTACTTC